This record looks at one TCR beta chain sequence and its context. The antigen is unknown. Unmatched junction bases numbered 8, after V lost 5 bases and J lost 2 bases. The CDR3 contains 16 residues. Germline CDR1 and CDR2: LNHDA and SQIVND (reference sequence). The table came from immunoSEQ multiplex PCR; TCRdb's copy has only in-frame clones and leaves some out. The table includes 11,000 or so clones, roughly 84% detected once. These data belong to a study of T cells in localized non-small cell lung cancer. The study's findings and limits: Detection in adjacent lung was observed for a median around 50 of the top 100 tumor clones. Compared with tumor, uninvolved adjacent lung displayed greater T cell clonality, ranking highest overall. Longer overall survival associated with higher blood T cell density; shorter survival with higher adjacent-lung clonality. As only one tumor region underwent sequencing, heterogeneity remains possible.

The genes are TRBV19 and TRBJ1-5; 8 bases align to TRBD1. The TCR sequence derives from an older male donor with stage III lung adenocarcinoma. The sequencing here drew on peripheral blood, taken before any cancer treatment. The CDR3 loop is CASSGSGQAGNQPQHF. The CDR3 nucleotides read TGTGCCAGTAGTGGTTCGGGACAGGCGGGCAATCAGCCCCAGCATTTT.